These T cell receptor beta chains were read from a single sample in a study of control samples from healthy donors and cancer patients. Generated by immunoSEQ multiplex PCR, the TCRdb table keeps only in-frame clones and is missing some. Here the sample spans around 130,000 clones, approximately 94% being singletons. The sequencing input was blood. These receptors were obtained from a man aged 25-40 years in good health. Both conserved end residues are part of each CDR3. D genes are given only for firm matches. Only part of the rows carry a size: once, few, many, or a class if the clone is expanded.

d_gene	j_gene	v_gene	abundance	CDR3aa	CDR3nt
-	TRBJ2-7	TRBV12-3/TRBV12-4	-	CASSFRQGYEQYF	TGTGCCAGCAGTTTCCGCCAGGGCTACGAGCAGTACTTC
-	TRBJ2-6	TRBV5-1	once	CASSTPGANVLTF	TGCGCCAGCAGCACGCCGGGGGCCAACGTCCTGACTTTC
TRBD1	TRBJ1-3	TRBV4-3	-	CASSQDAGQDGNTIYF	TGCGCCAGCAGCCAAGACGCGGGACAGGATGGAAACACCATATATTTT
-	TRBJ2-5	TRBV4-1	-	CASSQGGLAVMPNQETQYF	TGCGCCAGCAGCCAAGGAGGGCTAGCCGTGATGCCCAATCAAGAGACCCAGTACTTC
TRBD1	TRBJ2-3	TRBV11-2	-	CASSPGQGVFYTDTQYF	TGTGCCAGCAGCCCTGGACAGGGGGTTTTTTACACAGATACGCAGTATTTT
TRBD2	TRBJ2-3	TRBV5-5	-	CASSLAPAGGTDTQYF	TGTGCCAGCAGCCTCGCCCCGGCGGGGGGTACAGATACGCAGTATTTT
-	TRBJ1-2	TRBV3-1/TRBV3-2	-	CASSRGGNYGYTF	TGTGCCAGCAGCCGGGGAGGTAACTATGGCTACACCTTC
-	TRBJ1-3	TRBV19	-	CASSVQPTGYSGNTIYF	TGTGCCAGTAGTGTCCAACCGACAGGCTACTCTGGAAACACCATATATTTT
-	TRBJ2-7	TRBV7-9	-	CASRGGPAYEQYF	TGTGCCAGCAGAGGGGGACCGGCCTACGAGCAGTACTTC
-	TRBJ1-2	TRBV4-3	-	CASSQDRSPNYGYTF	TGCGCCAGCAGCCAAGATAGGAGCCCAAACTATGGCTACACCTTC
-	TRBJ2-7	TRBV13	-	CASSPGIAYEQYF	TGTGCCAGCAGCCCAGGGATTGCCTACGAGCAGTACTTC
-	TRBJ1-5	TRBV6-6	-	CASSYLLSPQHF	TGTGCCAGCAGTTACCTTTTATCACCCCAGCATTTT
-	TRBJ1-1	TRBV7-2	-	CASSLGGRTEAFF	TGTGCCAGCAGCTTAGGAGGGAGGACGGAAGCTTTCTTT
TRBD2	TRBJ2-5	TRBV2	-	CASRLAGGQETQYF	TGTGCCAGCAGACTAGCGGGGGGGCAAGAGACCCAGTACTTC
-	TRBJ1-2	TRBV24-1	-	CATSDSLNYGYTF	TGTGCCACCAGTGACAGCTTGAACTATGGCTACACCTTC
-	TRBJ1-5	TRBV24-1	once	CATSDSRRRPLQPQHF	TGTGCCACCAGTGATTCCAGGAGACGGCCCCTTCAGCCCCAGCATTTT
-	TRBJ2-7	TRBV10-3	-	CATWDTTYEQYF	TGTGCCACTTGGGACACCACCTACGAGCAGTACTTC
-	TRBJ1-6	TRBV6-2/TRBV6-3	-	CASSYLTTSRGNSPLHF	TGTGCCAGCAGTTACCTAACAACGAGCCGGGGGAATTCACCCCTCCACTTT
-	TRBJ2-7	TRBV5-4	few	CASSLFGGRRGEQYF	TGTGCCAGCAGCTTGTTCGGGGGGCGACGGGGTGAGCAGTACTTC
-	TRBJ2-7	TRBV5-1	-	CASRERAYEQYF	TGCGCCAGCAGGGAAAGGGCCTACGAGCAGTACTTC
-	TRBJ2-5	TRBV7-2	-	CASTRGETQYF	TGTGCCAGCACAAGGGGGGAGACCCAGTACTTC
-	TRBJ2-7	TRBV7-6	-	CASSSYYEQYF	TGTGCCAGCAGCTCGTACTACGAGCAGTACTTC
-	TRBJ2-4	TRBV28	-	CASSPPRAKNIQYF	TGTGCCAGCAGCCCCCCCAGGGCCAAAAACATTCAGTACTTC
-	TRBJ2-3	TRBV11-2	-	CASSYWGTDTQYF	TGTGCCAGCAGCTACTGGGGCACAGATACGCAGTATTTT
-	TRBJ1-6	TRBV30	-	CAWSVSGSSYNSPLHF	TGTGCCTGGAGTGTATCGGGCTCCTCCTATAATTCACCCCTCCACTTT
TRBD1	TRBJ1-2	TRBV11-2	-	CASSFRGDSGYTF	TGTGCCAGCAGCTTCAGGGGGGATAGTGGCTACACCTTC
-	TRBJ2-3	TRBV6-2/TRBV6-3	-	CASSCPGRKDTQYF	TGTGCCAGCAGTTGCCCGGGACGCAAGGATACGCAGTATTTT
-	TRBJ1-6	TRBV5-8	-	CASSLGAGAFGSPLHF	TGTGCCAGCAGCTTGGGGGCAGGGGCTTTTGGTTCACCCCTCCACTTT
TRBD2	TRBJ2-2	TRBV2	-	CASSEEASGGSAGELFF	TGTGCCAGCAGTGAAGAGGCTAGCGGGGGGAGCGCCGGGGAGCTGTTTTTT
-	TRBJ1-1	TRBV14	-	CASSQETKGNTEAFF	TGTGCCAGCAGCCAAGAGACGAAAGGGAACACTGAAGCTTTCTTT
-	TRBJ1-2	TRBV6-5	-	CASSLYNAPNYGYTF	TGTGCCAGCAGCCTATACAACGCACCAAACTATGGCTACACCTTC
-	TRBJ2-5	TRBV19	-	CASSIAGETQYF	TGTGCCAGTAGTATAGCTGGAGAGACCCAGTACTTC
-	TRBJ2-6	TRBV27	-	CASSPGLSGANVLTF	TGTGCCAGCAGTCCCGGGCTATCTGGGGCCAACGTCCTGACTTTC
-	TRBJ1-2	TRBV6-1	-	CASSENWRDRYTF	TGTGCCAGCAGTGAGAATTGGCGGGATCGCTACACCTTC
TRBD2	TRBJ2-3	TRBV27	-	CASSFVAGENPPDTQYF	TGTGCCAGCAGTTTTGTGGCGGGGGAGAACCCACCAGATACGCAGTATTTT
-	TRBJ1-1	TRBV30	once	CAWSVPGPGTEAFF	TGTGCCTGGAGTGTACCGGGGCCGGGCACTGAAGCTTTCTTT
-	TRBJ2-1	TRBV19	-	CASSKWVTGAYNEQFF	TGTGCCAGTAGTAAGTGGGTGACAGGTGCCTACAATGAGCAGTTCTTC
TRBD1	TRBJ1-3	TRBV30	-	CAWGTGLSGNTIYF	TGTGCCTGGGGGACAGGGTTGAGTGGAAACACCATATATTTT
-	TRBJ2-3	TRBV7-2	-	CASRMTWADTQYF	TGTGCCAGCAGGATGACTTGGGCGGATACGCAGTATTTT
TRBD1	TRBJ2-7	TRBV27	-	CASSATGTGAVRSSYEQYF	TGTGCCAGCAGTGCTACCGGGACAGGGGCCGTCCGAAGCTCCTACGAGCAGTACTTC
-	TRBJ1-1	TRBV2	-	CASSRGGGNTEAFF	TGTGCCAGCAGCCGTGGCGGCGGCAACACTGAAGCTTTCTTT
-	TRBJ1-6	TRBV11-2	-	CASSPRINSPLHF	TGTGCCAGCAGCCCACGGATAAATTCACCCCTCCACTTT
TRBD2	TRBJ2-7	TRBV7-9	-	CASSLISGERNEQYF	TGTGCCAGCAGCTTAATAAGCGGGGAGAGGAACGAGCAGTACTTC
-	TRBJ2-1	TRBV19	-	CASSMKRGYNEQFF	TGTGCCAGTAGTATGAAACGGGGGTACAATGAGCAGTTCTTC
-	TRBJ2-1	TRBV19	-	CASSIRGVYNEQFF	TGTGCCAGTAGTATACGGGGTGTCTACAATGAGCAGTTCTTC
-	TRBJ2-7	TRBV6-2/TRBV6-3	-	CASSYEGEWQYF	TGTGCCAGCAGTTACGAAGGGGAATGGCAGTACTTC
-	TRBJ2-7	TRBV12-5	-	CASGPRGVREQYF	TGTGCTAGTGGTCCGAGGGGGGTGAGGGAGCAGTACTTC
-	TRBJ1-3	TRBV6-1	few	CASSDDGGSGGNTIYF	TGTGCCAGCAGTGATGACGGGGGTTCTGGTGGAAACACCATATATTTT
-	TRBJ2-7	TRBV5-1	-	CASSSGSTYEQYF	TGCGCCAGCAGTTCAGGGTCAACCTACGAGCAGTACTTC
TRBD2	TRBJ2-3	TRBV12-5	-	CASGLEGAGGPGDTQYF	TGTGCTAGTGGTTTGGAAGGAGCGGGGGGGCCGGGAGATACGCAGTATTTT
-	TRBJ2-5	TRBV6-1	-	CASSDGQTIGTQYF	TGTGCCAGCAGTGATGGGCAGACCATAGGGACCCAGTACTTC
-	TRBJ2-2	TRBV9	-	CASRTLGGTGELFF	TGTGCCAGCAGGACCCTTGGGGGCACCGGGGAGCTGTTTTTT